This T cell receptor beta chain appears in the sequencing data of a study of siplizumab effects on memory and regulatory T cells. This CDR3 has 14 residues. The V gene's germline CDR1 is SGHTA and CDR2 FQGNSA. The V and J ends lost 0 bases and 5 bases respectively, with 9 bases between them. Here immunoSEQ multiplex PCR was the method, and the copy in TCRdb shows in-frame clones only, minus some. The profile shows tens of thousands of clones, more than 80% of them singletons. The receptor's source is a human donor in good health. V usage is TRBV7-2 and J usage is TRBJ2-3; D remains unclear. Input material: CD8+ T cells sorted from blood. In nucleotides, the CDR3 is TGTGCCAGCAGCTTAGCAGGGTTGGTAGATACGCAGTATTTT. Translating gives CASSLAGLVDTQYF.